This section outlines one T cell receptor beta chain sequence together with its context. The CDR3 runs to 14 residues. Trimming removed 7 bases at V and 7 bases at J, with 16 bases between. This sample is drawn from a study of T cells in Graves' hyperthyroidism and ophthalmopathy. TCR beta CDR3 regions were amplified from RNA. The study used the HTBI primer set for a first-round RT-PCR of the TCR CDR3. MiXCR, applied by TCRdb to the multiplex PCR reads, yields one record per CDR3 protein. The table lists fewer than 350,000 distinct CDR3 sequences, about 18% of them singletons, with 45% to 55% in the top ten.

The chain employs TRBV12-3 or TRBV12-4 and TRBJ2-2; TRBD2 is a possible D gene (5 bases). The TCR was taken from a woman aged 45 to 65 with Graves' hyperthyroidism. The sequenced sample consisted of blood. The CDR3 protein is CASNRVGVVGELFF. The CDR3 nucleotides read TGTGCCAGCAACCGTGTGGGAGTGGTCGGGGAGCTGTTTTTT.